This T cell receptor beta chain is drawn from a study of human T cells and chemical hapten exposure. There are many counts of this clonotype. The germline V gene encodes CDR1 SGHVS and CDR2 FNYEAQ. This CDR3 is 13 amino acids long. V dropped 0 bases and J dropped 6 bases, with 9 bases sitting between them. TCRdb redid the calling of the RACE reads with MiXCR, one entry per CDR3 protein. The table has tens of thousands of distinct CDR3 sequences, around 11% seen once; the top ten hold 3.5%. Noted time point: patch test 1, 2 weeks after DPC sensitization. Treatment specified: therapeutic diphenylcyclopropenone sensitization with weekly scalp DPC.

V is TRBV7-6 and J is TRBJ2-7; no clear D gene. Here the sequenced sample was whole blood, taken in connection with sensitization to the hapten diphenylcyclopropenone (DPC). The sequence came from a woman in her sixties or seventies with alopecia areata. Some clones in this sample may be carry-over from other donors' samples. The CDR3 DNA reads as TGTGCCAGCAGCTTAGCCGACCCGGCCGAGCAGTACTTC. This sequence encodes CASSLADPAEQYF.